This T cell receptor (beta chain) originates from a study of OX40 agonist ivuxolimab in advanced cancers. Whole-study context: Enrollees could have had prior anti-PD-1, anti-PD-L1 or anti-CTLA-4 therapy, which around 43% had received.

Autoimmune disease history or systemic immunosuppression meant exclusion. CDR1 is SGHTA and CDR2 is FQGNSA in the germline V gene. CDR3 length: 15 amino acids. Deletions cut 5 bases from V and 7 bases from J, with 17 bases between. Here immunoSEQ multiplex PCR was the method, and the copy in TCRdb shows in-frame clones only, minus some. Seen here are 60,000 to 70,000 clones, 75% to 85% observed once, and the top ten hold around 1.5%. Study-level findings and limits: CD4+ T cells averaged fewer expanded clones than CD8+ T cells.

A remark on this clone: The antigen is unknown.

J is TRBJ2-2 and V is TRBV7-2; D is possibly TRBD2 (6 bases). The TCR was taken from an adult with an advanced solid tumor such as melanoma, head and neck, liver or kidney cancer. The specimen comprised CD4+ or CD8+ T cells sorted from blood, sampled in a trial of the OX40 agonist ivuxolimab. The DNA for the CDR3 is TGTGCCAGCAGCATCCGGGCTGGAGGGGACGGGGAGCTGTTTTTT. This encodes CASSIRAGGDGELFF.